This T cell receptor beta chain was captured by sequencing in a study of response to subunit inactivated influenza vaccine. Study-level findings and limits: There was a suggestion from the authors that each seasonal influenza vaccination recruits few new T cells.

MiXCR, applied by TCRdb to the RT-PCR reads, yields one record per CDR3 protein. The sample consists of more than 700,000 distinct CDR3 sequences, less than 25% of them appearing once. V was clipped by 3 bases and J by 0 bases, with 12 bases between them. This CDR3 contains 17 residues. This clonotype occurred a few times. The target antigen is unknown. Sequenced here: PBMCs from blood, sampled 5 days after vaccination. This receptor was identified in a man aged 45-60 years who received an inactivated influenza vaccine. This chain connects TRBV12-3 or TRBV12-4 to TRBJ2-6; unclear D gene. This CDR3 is CASSLRIFSSGANVLTF. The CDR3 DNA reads TGTGCCAGCAGTTTGCGTATTTTTAGCTCTGGGGCCAACGTCCTGACTTTC.